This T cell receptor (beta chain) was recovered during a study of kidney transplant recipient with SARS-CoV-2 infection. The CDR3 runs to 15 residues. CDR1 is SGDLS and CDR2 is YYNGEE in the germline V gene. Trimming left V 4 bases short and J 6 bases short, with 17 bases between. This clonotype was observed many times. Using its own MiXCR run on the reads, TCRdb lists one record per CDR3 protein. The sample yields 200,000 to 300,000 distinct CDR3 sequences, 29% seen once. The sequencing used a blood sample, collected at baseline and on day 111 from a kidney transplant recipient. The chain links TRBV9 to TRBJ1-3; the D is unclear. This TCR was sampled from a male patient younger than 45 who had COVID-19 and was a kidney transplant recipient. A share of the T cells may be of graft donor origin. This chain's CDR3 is CASSTDHSLPNTIYF. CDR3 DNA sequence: TGTGCCAGCAGCACGGACCACTCCCTTCCAAACACCATATATTTT.